This TCR beta chain appears in the sequencing data of a study of cytomegalovirus exposure and HLA in healthy donors. J lost 4 bases, V lost 6 bases, and 10 bases had no gene match. This CDR3 contains 17 residues. The germline CDR1 and CDR2 sequences are SGHVS and FNYEAQ. PCR amplification relied on 60 Vbeta primers (plus 13 Jbeta primers). Measured with immunoSEQ multiplex PCR; TCRdb has only the in-frame clones, and not every one. In the table there are some 50,000 clones, 72% of which are singletons. This clonotype was sampled from a man aged 25-40 years in good health and CMV-seronegative. The chain couples TRBV7-6 to TRBJ2-2, with TRBD2 identical over 11 bases. Sequences were obtained from PBMCs. DNA for the CDR3: TGTGCCAGCAGTCCGATAGCGGGAGGGCCGGTCACCGGGGAGCTGTTTTTT. Translating gives CASSPIAGGPVTGELFF.